The present T cell receptor beta chain was sequenced within a study of control samples from healthy donors and cancer patients. Sequencing used immunoSEQ multiplex PCR; TCRdb keeps in-frame clones, though not all of them. This sample carries 90,000 to 100,000 clones, approximately 82% of them seen once, and the ten largest clones take 1.5% to 2.5%. CDR3 length: 16 residues. J gave up 0 bases and V 4 bases, and 6 bases lay outside the gene matches. Germline V gene data show CDR1 as PRHDT and CDR2 as FYEKMQ (reference sequence). The TCR originated in a man in his sixties in good health. Sequencing used blood. V is TRBV13 and J is TRBJ2-7; 10 bases line up with TRBD2. The CDR3 nucleotides read TGTGCCAGCAGCTCCATGACTAGCGGGCGCTCCTACGAGCAGTACTTC. It specifies CASSSMTSGRSYEQYF.